This T cell receptor beta chain comes out of a study of early T cells in non-severe SARS-CoV-2 infection. Study background: The sequenced material was bulk RNA from unsorted whole blood, and its chains were unpaired.

Study-wide points: Database matching using VDJdb favored anti-spike CD8 responses, with private and CD4 specificities left missing.

Attachment of unique molecular identifiers was made to individual cDNA molecules. TCRdb recomputed calls from the 5' RACE reads with MiXCR, one row per CDR3 protein. The sample yields nearly 90,000 distinct CDR3 sequences, around 15% seen once. This clonotype showed up many times. Its antigen is unknown. The CDR3 spans 16 residues. CDR1 ENHRY and CDR2 SYGVKD come from the germline V gene. The germline V and J ends were trimmed by 5 bases and 3 bases, with 20 bases remaining between them. The sequence came from an adult who was a healthcare worker with PCR-confirmed SARS-CoV-2 infection or an uninfected control (not recorded which). Sequenced: whole blood. The chain uses TRBV10-3 and TRBJ2-7, with D maybe TRBD2 (8 bases). CDR3 sequence reads: CAISNRGHSGNYEQYF. The DNA of the CDR3 is TGTGCCATCAGTAACAGGGGACATAGCGGGAACTACGAGCAGTACTTC.